The source of this T cell receptor (beta chain) is a study of T cells in Graves' hyperthyroidism and ophthalmopathy. CDR1 and CDR2 (germline): MGHRA, YSYEKL. This CDR3 region has 15 residues. V was clipped by 1 base and J by 6 bases; unmatched bases: 4. RNA transcripts gave rise to amplified TCR beta CDR3 regions. During a first-round RT-PCR of the TCR CDR3, the HTBI primer set was used. TCRdb redid the calling of the multiplex PCR reads with MiXCR, one entry per CDR3 protein. The sample lists roughly 290,000 distinct CDR3 sequences; about 17% were seen once. Input material: blood. This receptor was taken from a woman aged 55-69 years with Graves' ophthalmopathy. The genes are TRBV4-1 and TRBJ1-2; 11 bases match TRBD1. The CDR3 DNA is TGCGCCAGCAGCCAAGGCGGGACAGGGGGTGATGGCTACACCTTC. Amino acids: CASSQGGTGGDGYTF.